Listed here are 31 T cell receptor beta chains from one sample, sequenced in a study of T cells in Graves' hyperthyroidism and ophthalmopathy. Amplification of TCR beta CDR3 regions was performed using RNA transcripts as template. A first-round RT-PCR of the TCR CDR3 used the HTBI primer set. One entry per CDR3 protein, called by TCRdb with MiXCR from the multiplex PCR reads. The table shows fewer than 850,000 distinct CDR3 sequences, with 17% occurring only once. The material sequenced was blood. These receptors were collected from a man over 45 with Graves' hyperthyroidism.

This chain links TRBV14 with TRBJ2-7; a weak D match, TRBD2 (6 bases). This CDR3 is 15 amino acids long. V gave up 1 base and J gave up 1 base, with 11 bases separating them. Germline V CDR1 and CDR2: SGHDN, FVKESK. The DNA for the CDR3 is TGTGCCAGCAGCCAAGGACCGGGGACTTCCTACGAGCAGTACTTC. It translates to CASSQGPGTSYEQYF.

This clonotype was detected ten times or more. CDR3: CASSLSLQGAMNTEAFF. The CDR3 DNA is TGTGCCAGCAGTTTATCCTTACAAGGGGCCATGAACACTGAAGCTTTCTTT. This chain connects TRBV28 to TRBJ1-1; D is possibly TRBD1 (5 bases). CDR1 and CDR2 (germline): MDHEN, SYDVKM. This CDR3 spans 17 amino acids. Trimming shortened V by 1 base and J by 0 bases, and 15 bases separated the two germline ends.

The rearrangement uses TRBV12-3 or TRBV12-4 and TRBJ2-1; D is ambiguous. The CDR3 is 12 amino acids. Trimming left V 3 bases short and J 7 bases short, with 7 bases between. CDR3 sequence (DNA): TGTGCCAGCAGTTTCATGAGTAATGAGCAGTTCTTC. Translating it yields CASSFMSNEQFF.

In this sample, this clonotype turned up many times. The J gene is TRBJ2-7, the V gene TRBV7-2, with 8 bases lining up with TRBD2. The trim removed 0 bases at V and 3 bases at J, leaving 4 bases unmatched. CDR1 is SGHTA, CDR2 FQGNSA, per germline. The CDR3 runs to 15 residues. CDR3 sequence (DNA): TGTGCCAGCAGCTTAGCTACTAGCGGCTTCTACGAGCAGTACTTC. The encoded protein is CASSLATSGFYEQYF.

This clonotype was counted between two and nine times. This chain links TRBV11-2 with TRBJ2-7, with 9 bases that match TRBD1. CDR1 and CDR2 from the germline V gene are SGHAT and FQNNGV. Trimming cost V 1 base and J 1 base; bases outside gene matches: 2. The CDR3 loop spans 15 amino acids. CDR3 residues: CASSLGTGVSYEQYF. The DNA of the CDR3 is TGTGCCAGCAGCTTAGGGACAGGGGTTTCCTACGAGCAGTACTTC.

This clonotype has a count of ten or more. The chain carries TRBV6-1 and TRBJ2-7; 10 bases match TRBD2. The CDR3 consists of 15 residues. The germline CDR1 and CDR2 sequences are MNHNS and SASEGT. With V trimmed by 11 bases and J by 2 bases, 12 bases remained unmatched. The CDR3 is CASGLAGAGPYEQYF. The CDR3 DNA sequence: TGTGCCTCGGGGCTAGCGGGAGCCGGCCCCTACGAGCAGTACTTC.

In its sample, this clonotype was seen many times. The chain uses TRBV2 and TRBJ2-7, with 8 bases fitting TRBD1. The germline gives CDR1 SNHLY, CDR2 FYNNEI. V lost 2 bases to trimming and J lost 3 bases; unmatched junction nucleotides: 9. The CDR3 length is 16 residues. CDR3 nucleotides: TGTGCCAGCAGTGAAATACGGACAGGGAAGAACTACGAGCAGTACTTC. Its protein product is CASSEIRTGKNYEQYF.

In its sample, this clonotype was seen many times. CDR3: CASSLQGSVNTEAFF. The CDR3 DNA reads TGTGCCAGCAGCCTACAAGGATCGGTGAACACTGAAGCTTTCTTT. V and J are TRBV6-2 or TRBV6-3 and TRBJ1-1; unclear D gene. Germline-derived CDR1 and CDR2 are MNHEY and SVGEGT. This CDR3 region has 15 residues. V was pared by 6 bases and J by 0 bases, with 14 bases between.

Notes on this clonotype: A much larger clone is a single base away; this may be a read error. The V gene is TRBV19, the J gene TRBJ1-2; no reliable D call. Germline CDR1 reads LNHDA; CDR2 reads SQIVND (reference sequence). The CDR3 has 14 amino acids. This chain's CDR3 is CASRNQRGNCGYTF. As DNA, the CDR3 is TGTGCCAGTAGAAATCAACGGGGAAACTGTGGCTACACCTTC. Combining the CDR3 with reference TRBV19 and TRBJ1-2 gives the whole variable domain DGGITQSPKYLFRKEGQNVTLSCEQNLNHDAMYWYRQDPGQGLRLIYYSQIVNDFQKGDIAEGYSVSREKKESFPLTVTSAQKNPTAFYLCASRNQRGNCGYTFGSGTRLTVV.

The CDR3 loop reads CASSLETSQTQFF. CDR3 DNA sequence: TGTGCCAGCAGCTTAGAAACTAGCCAGACTCAGTTCTTC. V and J are TRBV7-2 and TRBJ2-1, with D maybe TRBD2 (6 bases). Trimming removed 1 base from V and 13 bases from J, with 14 bases in between. CDR3 length: 13 amino acids. Germline-derived CDR1 and CDR2 are SGHTA and FQGNSA. Using reference TRBV7-2 and TRBJ2-1 for the parts outside the CDR3, the full variable domain is GAGVSQSPSNKVTEKGKDVELRCDPISGHTALYWYRQSLGQGLEFLIYFQGNSAPDKSGLPSDRFSAERTGGSVSTLTIQRTQQEDSAVYLCASSLETSQTQFFGPGTRLTVL.

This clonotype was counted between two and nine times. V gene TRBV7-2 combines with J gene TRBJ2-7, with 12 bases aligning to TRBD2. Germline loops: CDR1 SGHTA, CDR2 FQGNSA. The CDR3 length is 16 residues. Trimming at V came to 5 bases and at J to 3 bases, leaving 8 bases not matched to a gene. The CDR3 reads CASSTTRTSGNYEQYF. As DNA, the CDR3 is TGTGCCAGCAGCACTACCAGGACTAGCGGGAACTACGAGCAGTACTTC.

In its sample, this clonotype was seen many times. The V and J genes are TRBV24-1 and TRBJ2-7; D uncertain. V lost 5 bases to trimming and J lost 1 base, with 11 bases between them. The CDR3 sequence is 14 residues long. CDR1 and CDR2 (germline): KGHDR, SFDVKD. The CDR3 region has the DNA TGTGCCACCAGTGGCCGGGCCTCATCCTACGAGCAGTACTTC. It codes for CATSGRASSYEQYF.

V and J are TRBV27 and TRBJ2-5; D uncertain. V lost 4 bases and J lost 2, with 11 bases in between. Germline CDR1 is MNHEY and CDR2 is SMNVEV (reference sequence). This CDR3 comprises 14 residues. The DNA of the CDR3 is TGTGCCAGCAGTTGGAGCAGGCGGCAAGAGACCCAGTACTTC. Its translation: CASSWSRRQETQYF.

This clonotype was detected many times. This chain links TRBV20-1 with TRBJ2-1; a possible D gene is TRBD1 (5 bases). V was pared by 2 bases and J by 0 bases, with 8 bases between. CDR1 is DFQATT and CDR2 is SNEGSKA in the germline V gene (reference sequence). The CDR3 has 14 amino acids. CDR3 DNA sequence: TGCAGTGCTAGACAGGGCGGCTCCTACAATGAGCAGTTCTTC. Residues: CSARQGGSYNEQFF.

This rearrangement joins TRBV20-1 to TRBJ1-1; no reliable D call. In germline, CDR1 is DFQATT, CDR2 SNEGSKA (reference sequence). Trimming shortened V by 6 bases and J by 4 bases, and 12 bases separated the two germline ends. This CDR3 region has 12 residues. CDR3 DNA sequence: TGCAGTGCGACCGGAGGGAGCACTGAAGCTTTCTTT. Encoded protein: CSATGGSTEAFF.

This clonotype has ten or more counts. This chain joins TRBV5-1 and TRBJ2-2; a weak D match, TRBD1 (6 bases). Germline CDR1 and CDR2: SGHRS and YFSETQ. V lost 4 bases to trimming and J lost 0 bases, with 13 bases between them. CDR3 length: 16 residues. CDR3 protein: CASSPTGSPNTGELFF. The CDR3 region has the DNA TGCGCCAGCAGCCCAACAGGGTCCCCGAACACCGGGGAGCTGTTTTTT.

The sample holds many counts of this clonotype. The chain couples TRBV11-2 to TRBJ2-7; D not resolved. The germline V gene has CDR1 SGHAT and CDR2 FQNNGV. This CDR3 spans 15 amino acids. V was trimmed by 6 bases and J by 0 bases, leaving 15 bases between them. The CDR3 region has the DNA TGTGCCAGCAGACGTTCAGGCTCCAGCTCCTACGAGCAGTACTTC. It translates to CASRRSGSSSYEQYF.

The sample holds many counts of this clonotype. The CDR3 region is CASSQEGTGANTEAFF. The CDR3 DNA sequence: TGTGCCAGCAGCCAAGAGGGGACAGGGGCTAACACTGAAGCTTTCTTT. The rearrangement uses TRBV6-1 and TRBJ1-1; 10 bases are shared with TRBD1. There are 16 residues in the CDR3. J gave up 2 bases and V 6 bases, and 9 bases lay outside the gene matches. Germline CDR1 reads MNHNS; CDR2 reads SASEGT.

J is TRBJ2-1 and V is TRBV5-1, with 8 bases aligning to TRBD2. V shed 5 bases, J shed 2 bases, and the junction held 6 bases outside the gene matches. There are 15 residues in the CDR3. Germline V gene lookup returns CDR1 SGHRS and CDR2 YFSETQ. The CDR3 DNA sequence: TGCGCCAGCAGAAAGACTAGCGCGACCTACAATGAGCAGTTCTTC. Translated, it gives CASRKTSATYNEQFF.

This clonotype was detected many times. Here the CDR3 reads CASSRLAVNTGELFF. CDR3 bases: TGTGCCAGCAGCCGACTAGCGGTGAACACCGGGGAGCTGTTTTTT. The chain employs TRBV27 and TRBJ2-2; 9 nucleotides align to TRBD2. The CDR3 totals 15 residues. Germline CDR1 and CDR2: MNHEY and SMNVEV (reference sequence). The trim removed 6 bases at V and 1 base at J, leaving 3 bases unmatched.

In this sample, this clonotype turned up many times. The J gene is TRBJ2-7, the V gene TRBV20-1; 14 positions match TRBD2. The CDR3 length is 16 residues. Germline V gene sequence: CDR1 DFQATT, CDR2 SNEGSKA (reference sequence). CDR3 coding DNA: TGCACCGTCCCGGGACTAGCGGGAGACGGGTCAGGAGAGCAGTACTTC. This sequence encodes CTVPGLAGDGSGEQYF.

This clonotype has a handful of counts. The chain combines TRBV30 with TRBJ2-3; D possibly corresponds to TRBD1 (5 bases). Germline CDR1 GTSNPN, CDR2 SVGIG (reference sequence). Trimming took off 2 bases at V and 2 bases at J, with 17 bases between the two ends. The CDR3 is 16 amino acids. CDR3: CAWSPWVRVVTDTQYF. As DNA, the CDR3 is TGTGCCTGGAGTCCCTGGGTCAGGGTTGTCACAGATACGCAGTATTTT.

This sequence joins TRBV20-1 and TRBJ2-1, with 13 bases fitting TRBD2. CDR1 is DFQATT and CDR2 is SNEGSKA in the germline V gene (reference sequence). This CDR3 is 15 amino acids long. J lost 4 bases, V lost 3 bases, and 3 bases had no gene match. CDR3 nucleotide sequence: TGCAGTGCTAGGACTAGCGGGAGGTCATACAATGAGCAGTTCTTC. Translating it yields CSARTSGRSYNEQFF.

The DNA of the CDR3 is TGTGCCAGCAGTTTGGCTAGCAGGTACGAGCAGTACTTC. This translates into CASSLASRYEQYF. This rearrangement joins TRBV28 to TRBJ2-7; D is possibly TRBD2 (5 bases). Between the trimmed V and J ends, which lost 3 bases and 4 bases, there was a span of 10 bases. CDR3 size: 13 residues. Germline-derived CDR1 and CDR2 are MDHEN and SYDVKM.

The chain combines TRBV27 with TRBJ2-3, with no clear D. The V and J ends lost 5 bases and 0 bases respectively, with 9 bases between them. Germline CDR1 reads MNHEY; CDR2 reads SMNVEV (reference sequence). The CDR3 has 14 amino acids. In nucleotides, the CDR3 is TGTGCCAGCAGTCTAGTTCCTAGCACAGATACGCAGTATTTT. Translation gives CASSLVPSTDTQYF.

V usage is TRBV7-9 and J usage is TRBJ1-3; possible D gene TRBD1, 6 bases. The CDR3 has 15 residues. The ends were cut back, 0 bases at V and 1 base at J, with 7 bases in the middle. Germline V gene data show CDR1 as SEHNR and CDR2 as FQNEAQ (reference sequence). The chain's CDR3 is CASSLAGQSGNTIYF. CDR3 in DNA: TGTGCCAGCAGCTTAGCTGGACAGTCTGGAAACACCATATATTTT.

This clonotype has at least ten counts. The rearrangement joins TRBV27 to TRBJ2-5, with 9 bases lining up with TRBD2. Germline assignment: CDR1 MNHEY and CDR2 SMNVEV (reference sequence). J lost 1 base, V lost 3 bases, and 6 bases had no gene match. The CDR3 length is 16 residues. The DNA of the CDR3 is TGTGCCAGCAGTTTGGGAACTAGCGGGTTCCAAGAGACCCAGTACTTC. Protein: CASSLGTSGFQETQYF.

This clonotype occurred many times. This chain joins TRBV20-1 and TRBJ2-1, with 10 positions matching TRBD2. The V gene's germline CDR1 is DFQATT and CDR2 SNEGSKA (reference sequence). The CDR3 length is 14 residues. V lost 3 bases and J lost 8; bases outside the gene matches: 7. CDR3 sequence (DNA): TGCAGTGCTAGGGGAGCGGGAGGGCGGGATGAGCAGTTCTTC. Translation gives CSARGAGGRDEQFF.

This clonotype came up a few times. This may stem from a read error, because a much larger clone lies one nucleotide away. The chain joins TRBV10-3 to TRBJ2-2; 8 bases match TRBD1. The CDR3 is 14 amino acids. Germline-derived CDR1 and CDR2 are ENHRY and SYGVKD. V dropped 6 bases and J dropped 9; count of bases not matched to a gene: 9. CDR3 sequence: CAIRADREARELFF. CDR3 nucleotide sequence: TGTGCCATCAGGGCGGACAGGGAGGCCAGGGAGCTGTTTTTT.

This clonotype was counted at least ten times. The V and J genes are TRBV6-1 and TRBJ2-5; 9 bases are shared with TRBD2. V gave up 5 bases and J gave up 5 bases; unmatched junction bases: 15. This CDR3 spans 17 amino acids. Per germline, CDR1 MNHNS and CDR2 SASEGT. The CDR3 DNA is TGTGCCAGCAGTCCTGTCCCAGGTAGCGGGAGTCGGGAGACCCAGTACTTC. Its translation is CASSPVPGSGSRETQYF.

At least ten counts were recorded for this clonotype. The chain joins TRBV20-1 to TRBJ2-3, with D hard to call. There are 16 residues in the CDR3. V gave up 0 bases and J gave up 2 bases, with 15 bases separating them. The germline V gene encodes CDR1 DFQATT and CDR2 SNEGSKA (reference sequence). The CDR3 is CSARDTFSRVTDTQYF. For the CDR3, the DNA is TGCAGTGCTAGAGATACTTTCTCACGAGTCACAGATACGCAGTATTTT.